This TCR beta chain was sequenced for a study of T-cell memory formation after mild COVID-19. For the study at large: TCR clusters were mostly confined to one donor each. Whole-study findings and limits: Some clones that responded turned up in pre-infection memory, which suggests that cross-reactive memory joined in. Those CD4+ clones that contracted were mainly in CM and EM (CD8+ ones in EMRA). Day 15 to 85 contracting clones showed balanced CD4/CD8; later expanders leaned CD4+.

The CDR3 sequence is 13 residues long. The germline CDR1 and CDR2 sequences are SGHVS and FNYEAQ. The V end lost 3 bases, the J end lost 6 bases, and 12 bases lay between the germline ends. As regards this clonotype: Its target is not known.

TCRdb used MiXCR to reprocess the 5' RACE reads, holding one entry per CDR3 protein. This sample carries some 300,000 distinct CDR3 sequences, under 25% of them seen once, and the ten largest clones take 21%. The sequence was collected from a man aged 18-30 years who had mild COVID-19 (a few samples of this study predate the infection). Cell type and time point are not known. The sequenced material came from PBMCs or a T cell subset sorted from them (not recorded which). This sequence joins TRBV7-6 and TRBJ2-7; TRBD2 might be the D (6 bases). The CDR3 sequence is CASSFGDGGEQYF. CDR3 in DNA: TGTGCCAGCAGCTTCGGGGACGGGGGCGAGCAGTACTTC.